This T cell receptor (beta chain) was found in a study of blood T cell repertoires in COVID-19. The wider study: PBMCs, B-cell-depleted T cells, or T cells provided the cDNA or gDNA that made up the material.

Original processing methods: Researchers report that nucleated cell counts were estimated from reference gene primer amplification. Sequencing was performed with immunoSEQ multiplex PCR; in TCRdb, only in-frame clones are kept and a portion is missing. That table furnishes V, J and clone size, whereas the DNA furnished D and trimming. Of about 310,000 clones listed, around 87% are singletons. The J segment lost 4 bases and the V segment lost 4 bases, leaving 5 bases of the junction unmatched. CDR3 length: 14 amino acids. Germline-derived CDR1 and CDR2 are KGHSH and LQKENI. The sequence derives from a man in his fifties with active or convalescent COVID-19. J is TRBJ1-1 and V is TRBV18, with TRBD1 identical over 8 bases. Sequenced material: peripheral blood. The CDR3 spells CASSRGQGSTEAFF. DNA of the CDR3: TGTGCCAGCTCACGTGGACAGGGAAGCACTGAAGCTTTCTTT.